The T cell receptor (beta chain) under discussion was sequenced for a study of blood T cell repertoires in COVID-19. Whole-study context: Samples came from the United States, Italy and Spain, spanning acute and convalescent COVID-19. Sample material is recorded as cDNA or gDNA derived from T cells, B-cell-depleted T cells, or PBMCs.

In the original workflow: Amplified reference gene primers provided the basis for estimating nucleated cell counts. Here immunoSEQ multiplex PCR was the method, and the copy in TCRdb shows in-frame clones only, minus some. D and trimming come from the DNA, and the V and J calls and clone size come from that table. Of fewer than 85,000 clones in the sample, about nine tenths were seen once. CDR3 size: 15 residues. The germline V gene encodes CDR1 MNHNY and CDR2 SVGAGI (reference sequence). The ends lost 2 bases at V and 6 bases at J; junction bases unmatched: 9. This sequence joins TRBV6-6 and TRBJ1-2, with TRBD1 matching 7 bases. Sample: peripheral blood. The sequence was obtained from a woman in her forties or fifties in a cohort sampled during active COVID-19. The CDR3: CASSYAGTVSHGYTF. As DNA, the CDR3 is TGTGCCAGCAGTTACGCAGGGACAGTCTCTCATGGCTACACCTTC.